A selection of T cell receptor beta chains follows, all from one sample in a study of blood T cell repertoires in COVID-19. This table comes from immunoSEQ multiplex PCR, and its TCRdb copy is limited to in-frame clones, with some not included. Of roughly 200,000 clones listed, more than 85% were seen once; the top ten hold 10%. Sequencing was done on a sample of peripheral blood. Source of these receptors: a woman aged 45 to 65 with COVID-19, enrolled during active disease. The CDR3 runs from the conserved cysteine through the conserved F or W. D genes are given only for firm matches.

V gene: TRBV2; J gene: TRBJ2-6; D gene: NA; CDR3 protein: CARQGSGANVLTF; CDR3 DNA: TGTGCCAGACAGGGTTCTGGAGCCAACGTCCTGACTTTC
V gene: TRBV6-5; J gene: TRBJ1-1; D gene: NA; CDR3 protein: CASSSKEGTEAFF; CDR3 DNA: TGTGCCAGCAGCTCCAAGGAGGGGACGGAAGCTTTCTTT
V gene: TRBV19; J gene: TRBJ1-1; D gene: NA; CDR3 protein: CASSTGGRGVTEAFF; CDR3 DNA: TGTGCCAGTAGTACCGGGGGTCGGGGGGTCACTGAAGCTTTCTTT
V gene: TRBV6-2/TRBV6-3; J gene: TRBJ2-7; D gene: TRBD2; CDR3 protein: CASSYRTSGGNEQYF; CDR3 DNA: TGTGCCAGCAGTTACCGGACTAGCGGGGGTAACGAGCAGTACTTC
V gene: TRBV19; J gene: TRBJ2-2; D gene: NA; CDR3 protein: CASTQSTNTGELFF; CDR3 DNA: TGTGCCAGTACCCAATCAACGAACACCGGGGAGCTGTTTTTT
V gene: TRBV24-1; J gene: TRBJ1-2; D gene: NA; CDR3 protein: CATSDPGTPNYGYTF; CDR3 DNA: TGTGCCACCAGTGATCCAGGGACTCCTAACTATGGCTACACCTTC
V gene: TRBV29-1; J gene: TRBJ1-6; D gene: NA; CDR3 protein: CSVKEDSSYNSPLHF; CDR3 DNA: TGCAGCGTGAAGGAAGACAGTTCCTATAATTCACCCCTCCACTTT
V gene: TRBV27; J gene: TRBJ2-3; D gene: TRBD1; CDR3 protein: CATRQGGSHTQYF; CDR3 DNA: TGTGCCACCCGACAGGGTGGGTCCCATACGCAGTATTTT
V gene: TRBV19; J gene: TRBJ1-6; D gene: TRBD1; CDR3 protein: CASRTGGSYNSPLHF; CDR3 DNA: TGTGCCTCCCGGACAGGGGGGTCCTATAATTCACCCCTCCACTTT
V gene: TRBV24-1; J gene: TRBJ2-2; D gene: TRBD2; CDR3 protein: CATSDPLGGSGELLF; CDR3 DNA: TGTGCCACCAGTGATCCCCTGGGAGGGAGCGGGGAGCTGCTTTTT
V gene: TRBV30; J gene: TRBJ2-3; D gene: NA; CDR3 protein: CAWSLQGMSTDTQYF; CDR3 DNA: TGTGCCTGGAGCCTCCAGGGGATGAGCACAGATACGCAGTATTTT
V gene: TRBV10-3; J gene: TRBJ1-1; D gene: TRBD1; CDR3 protein: CAISDPGTVDRSAEAFF; CDR3 DNA: TGTGCCATCAGTGATCCGGGGACAGTGGATAGAAGCGCTGAAGCTTTCTTT